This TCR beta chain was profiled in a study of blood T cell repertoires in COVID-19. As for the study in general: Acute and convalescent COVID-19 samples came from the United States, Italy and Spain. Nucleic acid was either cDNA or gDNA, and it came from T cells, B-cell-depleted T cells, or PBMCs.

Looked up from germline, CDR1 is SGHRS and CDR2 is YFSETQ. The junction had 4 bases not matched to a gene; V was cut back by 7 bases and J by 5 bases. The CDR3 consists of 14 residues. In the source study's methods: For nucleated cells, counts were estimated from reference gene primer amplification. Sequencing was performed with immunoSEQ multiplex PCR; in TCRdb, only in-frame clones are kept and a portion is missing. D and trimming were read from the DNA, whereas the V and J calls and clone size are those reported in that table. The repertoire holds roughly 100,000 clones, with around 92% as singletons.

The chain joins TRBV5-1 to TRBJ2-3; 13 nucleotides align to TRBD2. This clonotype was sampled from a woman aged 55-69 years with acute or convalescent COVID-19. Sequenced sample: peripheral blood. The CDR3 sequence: CASQTSGRLDTQYF. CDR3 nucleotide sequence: TGCGCCAGCCAGACTAGCGGGAGGTTAGATACGCAGTATTTT.